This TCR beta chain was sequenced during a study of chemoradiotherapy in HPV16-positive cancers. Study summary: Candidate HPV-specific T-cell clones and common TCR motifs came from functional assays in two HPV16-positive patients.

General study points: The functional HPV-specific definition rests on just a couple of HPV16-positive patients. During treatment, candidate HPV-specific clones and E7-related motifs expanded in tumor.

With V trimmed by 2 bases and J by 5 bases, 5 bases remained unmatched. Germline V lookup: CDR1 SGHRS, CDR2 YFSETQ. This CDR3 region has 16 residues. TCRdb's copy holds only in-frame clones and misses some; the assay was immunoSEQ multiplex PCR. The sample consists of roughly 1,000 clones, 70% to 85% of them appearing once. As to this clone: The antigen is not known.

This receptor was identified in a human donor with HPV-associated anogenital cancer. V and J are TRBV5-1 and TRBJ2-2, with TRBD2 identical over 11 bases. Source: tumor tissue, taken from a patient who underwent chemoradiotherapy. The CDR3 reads CASSLRLAGFTGELFF. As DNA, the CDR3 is TGCGCCAGCAGCTTACGACTAGCGGGGTTTACCGGGGAGCTGTTTTTT.